This T cell receptor (beta chain) was recovered during a study of blood T cell repertoires in COVID-19. On the study more broadly: There were acute and convalescent COVID-19 samples, and they came from the United States, Italy and Spain. PBMCs, B-cell-depleted T cells, or T cells provided the cDNA or gDNA that made up the material.

As handled by the study authors: Estimates of nucleated cell counts were drawn from the amplification of reference gene primers. Data came from immunoSEQ multiplex PCR; TCRdb stores just in-frame clones and leaves some out. V and J calls and clone size come straight from that table; D and trimming were deduced from the DNA. The top ten clones hold 4% to 6% of a sample with 200,000 to 250,000 clones, less than 90% of them seen once. This CDR3 spans 15 amino acids. V was pared by 5 bases and J by 5 bases, with 18 bases between. Per germline, CDR1 LGHNT and CDR2 FRNRAP. This clonotype was sampled from a woman in her sixties who had recovered from COVID-19. The chain employs TRBV12-5 and TRBJ1-1; D is uncertain. The sample taken for sequencing was peripheral blood. CDR3 coding DNA: TGTGCTAGTGGTAGCTTCCCGGAGGGAGGGACTGAAGCTTTCTTT. Its protein product is CASGSFPEGGTEAFF.